Presented here are 14 T cell receptor beta chains from one specimen sequenced in a study of T cells after yellow fever vaccination. Each CDR3 protein is one row after TCRdb ran MiXCR on the 5' RACE reads. The profile shows 250,000 to 300,000 distinct CDR3 sequences, over 10% of them singletons. The material sequenced was CD4+ T cells sorted from PBMCs, taken 45 days after the yellow fever booster vaccination. The receptors were sampled from a man in his thirties or forties who received the YFV17D yellow fever vaccine.

In this sample, this clonotype turned up a few times. The V and J genes are TRBV20-1 and TRBJ2-7, with D possibly matching TRBD1 (6 bases). Germline V gives CDR1 DFQATT, CDR2 SNEGSKA (reference sequence). The CDR3 runs to 15 residues. V lost 1 base, J lost 0 bases, and 13 bases lay in between. The CDR3 nucleotides read TGCAGTGCTAGAGCCGCCAGGGGATACTCCTACGAGCAGTACTTC. It specifies CSARAARGYSYEQYF.

J is TRBJ2-2 and V is TRBV14; D remains ambiguous. The CDR3 sequence is 13 residues long. The V gene lost 1 base and the J gene lost 4 bases, with 4 bases spanning the gap. From germline, CDR1 is SGHDN and CDR2 FVKESK. The CDR3 sequence is CASSQGTTGELFF. The DNA for the CDR3 is TGTGCCAGCAGCCAAGGTACCACCGGGGAGCTGTTTTTT.

Only a few counts were recorded for this clonotype. CDR3 sequence (DNA): TGCAGCGTTGAAGTCGGTCAGGTCTTTTCTAGAGGGCAGTACTTC. This sequence encodes CSVEVGQVFSRGQYF. This chain connects TRBV29-1 to TRBJ2-7; no firm D call. Trimming shortened V by 1 base and J by 9 bases, and 22 bases separated the two germline ends. From germline, CDR1 is SQVTM and CDR2 ANQGSEA. This CDR3 has 15 amino acids.

This clonotype has a count of ten or more. CDR3 residues: CASSTGSSGNTIYF. CDR3 DNA: TGTGCCAGCAGTACAGGAAGCTCTGGAAACACCATATATTTT. The chain uses TRBV12-3 or TRBV12-4 and TRBJ1-3, with a possible D match to TRBD1 (5 bases). The V gene lost 5 bases and the J gene lost 0 bases, with 8 bases spanning the gap. This CDR3 comprises 14 residues.

This clonotype was seen more than once but under ten times. The chain uses TRBV6-2 or TRBV6-3 and TRBJ2-1, with 9 bases identical to TRBD1. Germline V gene sequence: CDR1 MNHEY, CDR2 SVGEGT. The ends lost 6 bases at V and 8 bases at J; junction bases unmatched: 11. There are 15 residues in the CDR3. The CDR3 sequence is CASRRTGGGLYEQFF. CDR3 nucleotides: TGTGCCAGCAGAAGAACAGGGGGCGGCTTATATGAGCAGTTCTTC.

The V call is TRBV7-9, the J call TRBJ1-2; 8 bases line up with TRBD1. V dropped 5 bases and J dropped 4; count of bases not matched to a gene: 3. CDR1 SEHNR and CDR2 FQNEAQ come from the germline V gene (reference sequence). This CDR3 has 13 amino acids. Here the CDR3 DNA reads TGTGCCAGCAGCCGGGACAGGATCTATGGCTACACCTTC. Its protein is CASSRDRIYGYTF.

J is TRBJ2-4 and V is TRBV6-2 or TRBV6-3; D remains unclear. CDR3 length: 13 residues. With 5 bases removed from V and 9 bases from J, the gap between germline ends came to 14 bases. Looked up from germline, CDR1 is MNHEY and CDR2 is SVGEGT. The DNA for the CDR3 is TGTGCCAGCAGTGGTTCCGGGCTGGGCATTCAGTACTTC. Amino acids: CASSGSGLGIQYF.

The chain has TRBV15 and TRBJ2-1; D gene ambiguous. Trimming shortened V by 0 bases and J by 8 bases, and 11 bases separated the two germline ends. CDR1 and CDR2 from the germline V gene are LNHNV and YYDKDF (reference sequence). The CDR3 has 14 residues. This CDR3 is CATSRDPVRDEQFF. The DNA for the CDR3 is TGTGCCACCAGCAGAGATCCGGTACGCGATGAGCAGTTCTTC.

The sample holds many counts of this clonotype. This chain connects TRBV6-5 to TRBJ2-1; TRBD1 agrees at 11 bases. V shed 0 bases, J shed 8 bases, and the junction held 6 bases outside the gene matches. CDR3 size: 16 residues. Germline V CDR1 and CDR2: MNHEY, SVGAGI. The CDR3 DNA is TGTGCCAGCAGTTACTCGTTAGGGACAGGGGGGGATGAGCAGTTCTTC. The encoded protein is CASSYSLGTGGDEQFF.

This clonotype was counted a few times. The chain links TRBV6-1 to TRBJ2-7; the match to TRBD2 covers 7 bases. The CDR3 has 15 residues. Germline CDR1 is MNHNS and CDR2 is SASEGT. Trimming cost V 6 bases and J 3 bases; bases outside gene matches: 11. CDR3 in amino acids: CASRSTGTKYYEQYF. CDR3 nucleotides: TGTGCCAGCAGGTCGACCGGGACTAAATACTACGAGCAGTACTTC.

This rearrangement joins TRBV29-1 to TRBJ2-5, with TRBD2 matching over 9 bases. The CDR3 is made up of 14 amino acids. The V and J ends lost 2 bases and 0 bases, in that order; junction bases with no gene match: 1. The germline V gene has CDR1 SQVTM and CDR2 ANQGSEA. CDR3 in DNA: TGCAGCGTTGAACTAGCGGGACACCAAGAGACCCAGTACTTC. As protein: CSVELAGHQETQYF.

This clonotype was found a few times. Here the CDR3 reads CASGRGTRTYNEQFF. DNA for the CDR3: TGCGCCAGCGGCAGGGGAACCCGAACCTACAATGAGCAGTTCTTC. This rearrangement joins TRBV5-1 to TRBJ2-1; D may be TRBD1 (6 bases). Trimming removed 7 bases from V and 2 bases from J, with 16 bases in between. This CDR3 is 15 amino acids long. CDR1 is SGHRS and CDR2 is YFSETQ in the germline V gene.

V gene TRBV5-6 combines with J gene TRBJ2-2; 7 bases map to TRBD2. Germline V gene sequence: CDR1 SGHDT, CDR2 YYEEEE. J lost 5 bases, V lost 7 bases, and 11 bases had no gene match. CDR3 size: 15 residues. The CDR3: CASVVAGAGTGELFF. CDR3 bases: TGTGCCAGCGTCGTCGCGGGAGCAGGGACCGGGGAGCTGTTTTTT.

The V gene is TRBV27, the J gene TRBJ1-1; D gene ambiguous. Trimming took 3 bases from V and 1 from J, leaving 6 bases between them. In germline, CDR1 is MNHEY, CDR2 SMNVEV (reference sequence). This CDR3 comprises 13 residues. The CDR3 DNA reads TGTGCCAGCAGTTTCAATGCGAACACTGAAGCTTTCTTT. This gives the protein CASSFNANTEAFF.